The entry below gives a single TCR beta chain sequence along with its context. There are a few counts of this clone. The specificity of this receptor is unknown. One base away there is no much larger clone; base qualities are not given. This sample stems from a study of T cells after posttransplantation cyclophosphamide (dated by TCRdb to about 2016). As for the study more broadly: The study tracked T cell repertoire reconstitution by TRB sequencing after myeloablative bone marrow transplantation using posttransplantation cyclophosphamide as GVHD prophylaxis. Up to about 3 additional blood samples from 2 to 5.2 years after transplant were also TRB-sequenced in 3 patients, as was pretransplant blood from several patients. Public TRB sequences were searched against a database of over 3,000 sequences associated with responses to pathogens, tumor antigens, self-antigens and alloantigens. Because TRA and TRB clonality were tightly correlated in fewer than 10 samples, subsequent TCR analyses were focused on TRB only. Samples from 35 PTCy-treated patients and 16 related bone marrow donors of those patients were subjected to antigen receptor sequencing. TRB sequencing was performed on blood from all 34 PTCy patients with 1-year posttransplant specimens.

Study-level results and caveats: Donor-recipient similarity was low at 1-2 months but rose over the first year, and later blood repertoires were often dominated by donor CD8+ memory clones. The TRB repertoires of T cells infiltrating skin or the GI tract showed only limited overlap with the TRB repertoires found in blood. Across over 40 patients, TRB clonality was highly associated with recipient CMV seropositivity and CMV reactivation, and PTCy diversity was similar to diversity in CNI/methotrexate controls.

TRB sequencing used genomic DNA with the immunoSEQ assay at survey resolution or the hsTCRB kit. Per the authors' processing: The immunoSEQ software handled initial read processing, and the LymphoSeq R package was used for repertoire analyses. For each TRB dataset, clonality was calculated as 1 minus normalized Shannon entropy, and the Gini coefficient was computed as well. Phenotypes of unsorted samples were inferred by mapping TRB sequences from sorted subsets of the recipient or donor onto unsorted samples of the same recipient. This immuneACCESS table, as held by TCRdb, lists in-frame sequences with V and J called but not all clones. Of the missing ones, under half trace to an unresolved V gene in checked studies; the others have no known cause. V and J calls plus clone size are reproduced from that table; the DNA served to infer D and trimming. Counted in this sample were around 7,100 clones; roughly 77% of them appeared once. The ten largest clones take up approximately 20% of the sample.

The treatment or condition label of this sample denotes: high-dose cyclophosphamide on days +3 and +4 as single-agent GVHD prophylaxis. Patients in the PTCy group got busulfan and fludarabine conditioning, a marrow graft from a related or unrelated donor, and cyclophosphamide on days +3 and +4. PTCy-treated patients came from a prospective multi-institutional clinical trial. Peripheral blood and bone marrow mononuclear cells were isolated by Ficoll-Hypaque density centrifugation and were cryopreserved. This receptor was taken from a young adult male patient who received an allogeneic stem cell transplant from a related donor, was CMV-positive, and had acute GVHD only. Some T cells may be donor cells from the graft after a transplant. The sequencing used PBMCs, collected around 1,400 days after allogeneic stem cell transplant with posttransplant cyclophosphamide.

The CDR3 in this case is CASSTPTGGAFF. The sequenced DNA: TGTGCCAGCAGTACTCCGACAGGGGGAGCTTTCTTT. Recombination joined TRBV28 with TRBJ1-1, with 9 middle bases fitting TRBD1. The germline V and J ends show losses of 5 bases and 10 bases respectively, and no gene match explains 5 bases of the junction. The germline V gene encodes CDR1 MDHEN and CDR2 SYDVKM. The CDR3, from cysteine to phenylalanine, totals 12 residues. The kept DNA is CDR3 alone, 36 bases in frame from the first base.